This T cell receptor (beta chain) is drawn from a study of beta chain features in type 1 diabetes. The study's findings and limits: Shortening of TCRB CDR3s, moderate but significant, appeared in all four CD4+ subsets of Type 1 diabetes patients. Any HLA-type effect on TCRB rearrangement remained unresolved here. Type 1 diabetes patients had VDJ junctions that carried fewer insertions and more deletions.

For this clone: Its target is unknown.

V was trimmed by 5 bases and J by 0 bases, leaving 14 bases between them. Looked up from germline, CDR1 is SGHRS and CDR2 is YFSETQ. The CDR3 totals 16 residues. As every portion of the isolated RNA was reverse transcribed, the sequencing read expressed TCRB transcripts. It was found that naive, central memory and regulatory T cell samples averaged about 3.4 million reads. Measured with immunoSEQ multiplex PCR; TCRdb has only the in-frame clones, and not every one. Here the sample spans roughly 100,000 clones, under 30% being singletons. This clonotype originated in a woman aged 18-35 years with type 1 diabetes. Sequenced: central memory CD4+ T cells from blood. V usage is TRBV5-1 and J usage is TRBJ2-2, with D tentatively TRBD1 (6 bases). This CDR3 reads CASRTDRTSNTGELFF. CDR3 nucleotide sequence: TGCGCCAGCAGGACGGACAGAACATCGAACACCGGGGAGCTGTTTTTT.